This record covers a single T cell receptor (beta chain). These data are taken from a study of blood T cell repertoires in COVID-19. TCRdb's table, derived via immunoSEQ multiplex PCR, lists solely in-frame clones and lacks some. The sample records around 54,000 clones, about four fifths being singletons. V lost 3 bases to trimming and J lost 8 bases, with 8 bases between them. The CDR3 is 12 amino acids. Germline CDR1 is LGHNA and CDR2 is YNFKEQ. The specimen was peripheral blood. This receptor was obtained from a woman in her fifties or sixties with acute or convalescent COVID-19. The V call is TRBV4-2, the J call TRBJ2-1; D not resolved. The CDR3 DNA is TGTGCCAGCAGCCAGACGAGCGATGAGCAGTTCTTC. It is translated as CASSQTSDEQFF.